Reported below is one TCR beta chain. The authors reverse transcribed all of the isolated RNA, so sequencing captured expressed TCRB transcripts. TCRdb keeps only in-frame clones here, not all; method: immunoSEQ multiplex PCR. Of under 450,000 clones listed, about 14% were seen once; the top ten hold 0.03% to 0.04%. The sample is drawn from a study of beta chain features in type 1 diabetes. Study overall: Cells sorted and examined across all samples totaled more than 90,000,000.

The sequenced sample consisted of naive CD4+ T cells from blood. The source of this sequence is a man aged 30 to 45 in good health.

Written as DNA, the CDR3 is TGTGCCAGCAGCCCAGAGGCTCTCCCCCTTGATACCGGGGAGCTGTTTTTT. Its translation is CASSPEALPLDTGELFF. This chain connects TRBV9 to TRBJ2-2; D gene ambiguous. Germline assignment: CDR1 SGDLS and CDR2 YYNGEE. The CDR3 runs 17 residues. The V end lost 4 bases, the J end lost 5 bases, and 21 bases lay between the germline ends.